A single sample gave rise to the 26 T cell receptor beta chains below, sequenced in a study of blood T cells in healthy people across ages. A sample-barcoded 5' primer and a J-beta primer mix were used in a second PCR of roughly 6 to 12 cycles. TCRdb itself ran the 5' RACE reads through MiXCR, one entry per CDR3 protein. This sample has hundreds of thousands of distinct CDR3 sequences; around 68% occur once, and the top ten carry 25% to 35%. Sequencing was performed on blood. Every receptor here comes from a man between 25 and 39 years old in good health.

The chain recombines TRBV7-2 with TRBJ1-1; 9 nucleotides line up with TRBD1. CDR1 and CDR2 (germline): SGHTA, FQGNSA. V gave up 5 bases and J gave up 2 bases; unmatched junction bases: 6. The CDR3 runs 15 residues. The CDR3, as DNA: TGTGCCAGCAGCCTCCGGGGACAGGGTAACACTGAAGCTTTCTTT. Translation: CASSLRGQGNTEAFF.

A few counts support this clonotype. The chain combines TRBV24-1 with TRBJ2-1; 8 bases agree with TRBD2. The trim removed 4 bases at V and 2 bases at J, leaving 12 bases unmatched. The CDR3 length is 18 residues. Germline V lookup: CDR1 KGHDR, CDR2 SFDVKD. CDR3 nucleotides: TGTGCCACCAGTGACCCCGGTTACCGCGGGGGGACCTACAATGAGCAGTTCTTC. Amino acids: CATSDPGYRGGTYNEQFF.

This rearrangement joins TRBV28 to TRBJ2-7; either TRBD1 or TRBD2 may fit D (5 bases each). The better agreement between TRBJ2-5 and the DNA end casts doubt on the J call. CDR3 size: 16 residues. The V gene's germline CDR1 is MDHEN and CDR2 SYDVKM. Here the CDR3 DNA reads TGTGCCAGCACCCTATGGGGGTCCCAAGATCGGGGGACCCAGTACTTC. Translating it yields CASTLWGSQDRGTQYF.

This chain joins TRBV7-2 and TRBJ2-1; D is unclear. This CDR3 spans 13 amino acids. V was cut by 1 base and J by 3 bases, with 4 bases left in between. Germline V gene data show CDR1 as SGHTA and CDR2 as FQGNSA. The CDR3 bases are TGTGCCAGCAGCTTAGGGGACTACAATGAGCAGTTCTTC. Encoded protein: CASSLGDYNEQFF.

The rearrangement links TRBV20-1 to TRBJ2-1; D might be TRBD2 (5 bases). The length of the CDR3 is 11 residues. With 2 bases removed from V and 9 bases from J, the gap between germline ends came to 8 bases. The germline CDR1 and CDR2 sequences are DFQATT and SNEGSKA (reference sequence). This CDR3 reads CSARWAGEQFF. CDR3 bases: TGCAGTGCTAGATGGGCGGGTGAGCAGTTCTTC.

The table lists this clonotype with a few counts. The chain joins TRBV19 to TRBJ1-5, with a tentative D call TRBD1 (6 bases). Germline values: CDR1 LNHDA, CDR2 SQIVND (reference sequence). V dropped 9 bases and J dropped 1 base, with 13 bases sitting between them. The CDR3 is 14 amino acids. The CDR3 nucleotides are TGTGCCAGCAGGGGTCCAAGCAGCAATCAGCCCCAGCATTTT. Residues: CASRGPSSNQPQHF.

The J gene is TRBJ2-3, the V gene TRBV27; D gene ambiguous. V lost 7 bases to trimming and J lost 5 bases, with 13 bases between them. Germline CDR1 is MNHEY and CDR2 is SMNVEV (reference sequence). The CDR3 is made up of 13 amino acids. The CDR3 is CASNRALGDTQYF. CDR3 DNA: TGTGCCAGCAATCGGGCCCTCGGAGATACGCAGTATTTT.

In its sample, this clonotype was seen once. The chain couples TRBV24-1 to TRBJ2-2; TRBD1 agrees at 12 bases. CDR3 length: 16 amino acids. V gave up 4 bases and J gave up 3 bases; unmatched junction bases: 2. The germline CDR1 and CDR2 sequences are KGHDR and SFDVKD. For the CDR3, the DNA is TGTGCCACCAGTGACAGGGACAGGGGGCACACCGGGGAGCTGTTTTTT. Translation gives CATSDRDRGHTGELFF.

As regards this clonotype: Its ends do not fully match the called genes, so a read error is possible. The rearrangement uses TRBV28 and TRBJ2-3; TRBD2 agrees at 15 bases. The CDR3 has 17 amino acids. CDR1 is MDHEN, CDR2 SYDVKM, per germline. CDR3 amino acids: CVSSFGLAGGHTDTQYF. The CDR3 DNA is TGTGTCAGCAGCTTCGGACTAGCGGGGGGGCATACAGATACGCAGTATTTT.

This clonotype showed up just once. J is TRBJ1-1 and V is TRBV7-9; D is unclear. Germline CDR1 and CDR2: SEHNR and FQNEAQ (reference sequence). V lost 5 bases and J lost 1, with 8 bases in between. The CDR3 spans 13 residues. The CDR3 DNA follows: TGTGCCAGCAGCCGGGAGTCGAACACTGAAGCTTTCTTT. Its translation: CASSRESNTEAFF.

This clonotype was detected a few times. This rearrangement joins TRBV13 to TRBJ2-7, with D possibly matching TRBD2 (5 bases). Germline CDR1 and CDR2: PRHDT and FYEKMQ (reference sequence). The V and J ends lost 4 bases and 3 bases respectively, with 13 bases between them. The CDR3 length is 14 residues. CDR3 coding DNA: TGTGCCAGCAGCTCCGACGGACTTGGCTACGAGCAGTACTTC. Amino acids: CASSSDGLGYEQYF.

This clonotype has more than one count but fewer than ten. The chain combines TRBV5-1 with TRBJ2-1; D possibly corresponds to TRBD2 (6 bases). Germline V gene data show CDR1 as SGHRS and CDR2 as YFSETQ. The CDR3 has 16 residues. The V gene lost 1 base and the J gene lost 4 bases, with 15 bases spanning the gap. CDR3 nucleotides: TGCGCCAGCAGCTTGACGGGGGTTAGCGGTTACAATGAGCAGTTCTTC. Translating it yields CASSLTGVSGYNEQFF. Full variable domain (missing parts from reference TRBV5-1 and TRBJ2-1): KAGVTQTPRYLIKTRGQQVTLSCSPISGHRSVSWYQQTPGQGLQFLFEYFSETQRNKGNFPGRFSGRQFSNSRSEMNVSTLELGDSALYLCASSLTGVSGYNEQFFGPGTRLTVL.

The rearrangement uses TRBV15 and TRBJ2-1; D possibly corresponds to TRBD1 (5 bases). CDR1 is LNHNV and CDR2 is YYDKDF in the germline V gene (reference sequence). V gave up 5 bases and J gave up 4 bases, with 15 bases separating them. The CDR3 is 15 amino acids. In DNA form, the CDR3 reads TGTGCCACCAGCGAAAGGGGCGATGGGTACAATGAGCAGTTCTTC. This gives the protein CATSERGDGYNEQFF.

V and J are TRBV6-1 and TRBJ2-1, with 10 positions matching TRBD2. V was pared by 2 bases and J by 2 bases, with 6 bases of the junction left unmatched. The CDR3 consists of 17 residues. The germline V gene encodes CDR1 MNHNS and CDR2 SASEGT. CDR3 sequence: CASSELAGASPYNEQFF. The CDR3 nucleotides read TGTGCCAGCAGTGAACTAGCGGGGGCCTCACCCTACAATGAGCAGTTCTTC.

The rearrangement links TRBV19 to TRBJ1-1; D gene unclear. The CDR3 spans 13 residues. The germline V and J ends were trimmed by 4 bases and 0 bases, with 6 bases remaining between them. CDR1 and CDR2 from the germline V gene are LNHDA and SQIVND (reference sequence). The CDR3 sequence: CASSSSLNTEAFF. Written as DNA, the CDR3 is TGTGCCAGTAGTAGCTCCTTGAACACTGAAGCTTTCTTT.

This clonotype was detected only a few times. The CDR3 bases are TGTGCCTGCTACGCAGCAACGCAGTATTTT. Amino acid sequence: CACYAATQYF. This chain joins TRBV7-2 and TRBJ2-3; D is undetermined. The germline CDR1 and CDR2 sequences are SGHTA and FQGNSA. The CDR3 spans 10 residues. The ends were cut back, 11 bases at V and 9 bases at J, with 12 bases in the middle.

The V gene is TRBV9, the J gene TRBJ2-1; either TRBD1 or TRBD2 may supply D (5 bases each). Germline CDR1 is SGDLS and CDR2 is YYNGEE. The CDR3 is 14 amino acids. Trimming cost V 3 bases and J 6 bases, with 13 bases left between them. The CDR3 loop is CASSGGSNPNEQFF. Here the CDR3 DNA reads TGTGCCAGCAGCGGGGGGAGTAACCCCAATGAGCAGTTCTTC.

The J gene is TRBJ1-5, the V gene TRBV6-5; tentative D call: TRBD1 (5 bases). V was trimmed by 2 bases and J by 5 bases, leaving 10 bases between them. The CDR3 spans 14 residues. CDR1 MNHEY and CDR2 SVGAGI come from the germline V gene. This CDR3 reads CASSYGGRHQPQHF. The CDR3, as DNA: TGTGCCAGCAGTTACGGGGGTCGTCATCAGCCCCAGCATTTT.

The rearrangement uses TRBV9 and TRBJ2-5, with D maybe TRBD2 (6 bases). CDR3 length equals 13 residues. Germline V lookup: CDR1 SGDLS, CDR2 YYNGEE. V was shortened by 4 bases and J by 11 bases, with 18 bases between the two germline ends. For the CDR3, the DNA is TGTGCCAGCAGCACATCGACCGGCGGGGAGCAGTACTTC. This gives the protein CASSTSTGGEQYF.

The chain links TRBV20-1 to TRBJ2-5; 12 bases match TRBD2. Losses at the gene ends were 7 bases for V and 4 bases for J; bases not matched to a gene: 4. The CDR3 has 13 residues. The germline V gene encodes CDR1 DFQATT and CDR2 SNEGSKA (reference sequence). CDR3 coding DNA: TGCAGTGGGGGGGGACTAGCGGGAGAGACCCAGTACTTC. Amino acids: CSGGGLAGETQYF.

The chain joins TRBV4-3 to TRBJ2-7; D may correspond to TRBD1 or TRBD2 (5 bases each). Trimming shortened V by 0 bases and J by 2 bases, and 17 bases separated the two germline ends. Per germline, CDR1 LGHNA and CDR2 YSLEER. CDR3 length equals 17 residues. DNA of the CDR3: TGCGCCAGCAGCCAAGAGGGGACCCCCGGGGTTCCCTACGAGCAGTACTTC. This sequence encodes CASSQEGTPGVPYEQYF.

Of note for this clonotype: At one boundary the junction diverges from the germline segment, which might be a read error. The rearrangement uses TRBV9 and TRBJ2-7, with D perhaps matching TRBD1 (5 bases). The CDR3 has 15 amino acids. The germline V gene has CDR1 SGDLS and CDR2 YYNGEE. This CDR3 is CASSVGGRASYEQYF. Here the CDR3 DNA reads TGCGCCAGCAGCGTAGGCGGCAGGGCCAGCTACGAGCAGTACTTC. Based on the CDR3 plus reference TRBV9 and TRBJ2-7, the full variable domain is DSGVTQTPKHLITATGQRVTLRCSPRSGDLSVYWYQQSLDQGLQFLIQYYNGEERAKGNILERFSAQQFPDLHSELNLSSLELGDSALYFCASSVGGRASYEQYFGPGTRLTVT.

The V gene is TRBV20-1, the J gene TRBJ2-6; D gene uncertain. The germline CDR1 and CDR2 sequences are DFQATT and SNEGSKA (reference sequence). The ends were cut back, 1 base at V and 2 bases at J, with 9 bases in the middle. This CDR3 contains 15 residues. CDR3 sequence reads: CSARVDPAGANVLTF. CDR3 DNA sequence: TGCAGTGCTAGAGTCGACCCGGCTGGGGCCAACGTCCTGACTTTC.

The chain has TRBV20-1 and TRBJ2-7, with TRBD2 identical over 13 bases. Germline lookup yields CDR1 DFQATT and CDR2 SNEGSKA (reference sequence). V trimming: 3 bases; J trimming: 7 bases; junction bases outside the gene matches: 6. This CDR3 has 14 residues. CDR3 sequence: CSASPGTSGVEQYF. DNA of the CDR3: TGCAGTGCTAGCCCCGGGACTAGCGGGGTGGAGCAGTACTTC.

V and J are TRBV2 and TRBJ1-1; TRBD1 aligns across 8 bases. This CDR3 is 15 amino acids long. Losses at the gene ends were 5 bases for V and 1 base for J; bases not matched to a gene: 6. Germline V gene sequence: CDR1 SNHLY, CDR2 FYNNEI. The CDR3 spells CASSPVDRGNTEAFF. The CDR3 DNA reads TGTGCCAGCAGTCCCGTTGACAGGGGGAACACTGAAGCTTTCTTT.

The rearrangement joins TRBV7-2 to TRBJ2-3, with TRBD2 identical over 14 bases. The CDR3 length is 18 residues. Trimming took 5 bases from V and 4 from J; bases not matched to a gene: 11. The germline gives CDR1 SGHTA, CDR2 FQGNSA. The CDR3 here is CASSHPTSGGAIADTQYF. CDR3 DNA sequence: TGTGCCAGCAGCCACCCGACTAGCGGGGGGGCAATCGCAGATACGCAGTATTTT.